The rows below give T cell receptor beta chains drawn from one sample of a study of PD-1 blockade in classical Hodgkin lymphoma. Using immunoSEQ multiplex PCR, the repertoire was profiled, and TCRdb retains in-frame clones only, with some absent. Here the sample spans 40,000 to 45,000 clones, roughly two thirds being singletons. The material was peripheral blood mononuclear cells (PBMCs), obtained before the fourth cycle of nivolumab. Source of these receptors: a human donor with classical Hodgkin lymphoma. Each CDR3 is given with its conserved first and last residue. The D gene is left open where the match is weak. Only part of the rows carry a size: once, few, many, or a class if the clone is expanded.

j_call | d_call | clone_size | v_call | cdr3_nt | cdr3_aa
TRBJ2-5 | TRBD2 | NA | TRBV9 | TGTGCCAGCAGCCCCGGGGGGGGCGGCCAAGAGACCCAGTACTTC | CASSPGGGGQETQYF
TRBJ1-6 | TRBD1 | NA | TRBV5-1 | TGCGCCAGCAGTTCCGGGACAGTTTATAATTCACCCCTCCACTTT | CASSSGTVYNSPLHF
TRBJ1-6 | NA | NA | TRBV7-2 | TGTGCCAGCAGCTTAACAGGGAGGAATTCACCCCTCCACTTT | CASSLTGRNSPLHF
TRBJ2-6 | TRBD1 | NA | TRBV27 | TGTGCCAGCAGTTTCAACCCCGGGACAGGGAAGGATGGGGCCAACGTCCTGACTTTC | CASSFNPGTGKDGANVLTF
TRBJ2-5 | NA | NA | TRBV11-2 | TGTGCCAGCAGCTTTCTAAGGGGGGAGACCCAGTACTTC | CASSFLRGETQYF
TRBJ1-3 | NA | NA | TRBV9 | TGTGCCAGCAGCGTAGCTACGAGGGGGGCCGGAAACACCATATATTTT | CASSVATRGAGNTIYF
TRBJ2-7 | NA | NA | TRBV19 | TGTGCCAGTTTCAATCTCACAGGGATTTACGAGCAGTACTTC | CASFNLTGIYEQYF
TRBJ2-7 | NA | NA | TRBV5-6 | TGTGCCAGCAGCTTGGGGTTGAGGGCCGTCTCCTACGAGCAGTACTTC | CASSLGLRAVSYEQYF
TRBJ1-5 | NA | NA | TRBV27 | TGTGCCAGCAGATTGGGACGGACTAGCAATCAGCCCCAGCATTTT | CASRLGRTSNQPQHF
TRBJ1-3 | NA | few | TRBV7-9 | TGTGCCAGCAGCTTGGGGTACACCATATATTTT | CASSLGYTIYF
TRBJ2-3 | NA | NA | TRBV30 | TGTGCCTGGAGTGTGGGTGTGGCAGATACGCAGTATTTT | CAWSVGVADTQYF
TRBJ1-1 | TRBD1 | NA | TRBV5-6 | TGTGCCAGCAGCTTGTTGGGACAGATGAACACTGAAGCTTTCTTT | CASSLLGQMNTEAFF
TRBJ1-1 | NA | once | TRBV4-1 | TGCGCCAGCAGCCAAGTCTGGGGCCTCGACGGAAACACTGAAGCTTTCTTT | CASSQVWGLDGNTEAFF
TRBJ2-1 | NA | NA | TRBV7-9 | TGTGCCAGCAGCCTAGGGGGCGGGGCCCTGTCCAATGAGCAGTTCTTC | CASSLGGGALSNEQFF
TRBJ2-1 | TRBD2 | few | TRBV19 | TGTGCCAGTAGCCCTGCGGGACTAGCGAACAATGAGCAGTTCTTC | CASSPAGLANNEQFF
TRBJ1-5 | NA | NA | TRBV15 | TGTGCCACCAGCAGAGATTTAGGGGAGAATCAGCCCCAGCATTTT | CATSRDLGENQPQHF
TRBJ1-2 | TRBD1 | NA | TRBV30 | TGTGCCTCACAACAGGGGGCGCGGGGCTACACCTTC | CASQQGARGYTF
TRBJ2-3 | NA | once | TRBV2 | TGTGCCAGCAGTGACGGGGAAGATACGCAGTATTTT | CASSDGEDTQYF
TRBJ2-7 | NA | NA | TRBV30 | TGTGCCTGGAGTTCCGGGACCCCCTACGAGCAGTACTTC | CAWSSGTPYEQYF
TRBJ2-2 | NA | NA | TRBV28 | TGTGCCAGCAGTTTCCAATACCCCAGGGGTCGGGAGCTGTTTTTT | CASSFQYPRGRELFF
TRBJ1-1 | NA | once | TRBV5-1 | TGCGCCAGCAGCTTGGGGGTAAACACTGAAGCTTTCTTT | CASSLGVNTEAFF
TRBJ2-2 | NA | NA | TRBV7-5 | TGTGCCAGCCTAATTGGGGGACGACCGAACACCGGGGAGCTGTTTTTT | CASLIGGRPNTGELFF